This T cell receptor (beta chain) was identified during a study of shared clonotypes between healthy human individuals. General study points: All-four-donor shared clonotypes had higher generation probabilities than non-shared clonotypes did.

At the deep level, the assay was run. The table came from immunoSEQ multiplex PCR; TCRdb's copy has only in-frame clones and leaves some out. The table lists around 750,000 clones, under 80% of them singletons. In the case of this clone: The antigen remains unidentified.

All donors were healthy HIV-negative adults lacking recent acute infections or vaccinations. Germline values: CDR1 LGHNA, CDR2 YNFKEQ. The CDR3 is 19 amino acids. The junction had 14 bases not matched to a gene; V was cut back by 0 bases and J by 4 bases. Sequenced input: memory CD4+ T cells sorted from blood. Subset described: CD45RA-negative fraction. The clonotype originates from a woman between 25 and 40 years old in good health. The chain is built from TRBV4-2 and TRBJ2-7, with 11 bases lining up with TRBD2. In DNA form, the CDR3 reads TGTGCCAGCAGCCAAGATCGAAGAACTAGCGGGAGATTTCCGTACGAGCAGTACTTC. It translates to CASSQDRRTSGRFPYEQYF.